This T cell receptor (beta chain) was profiled in a study of blood T cell repertoires in COVID-19. Background on the study: COVID-19 samples from acute and convalescent phases originated in the United States, Italy and Spain. Nucleic acid was either cDNA or gDNA, and it came from T cells, B-cell-depleted T cells, or PBMCs.

Authors' processing steps: Counts of nucleated cells, estimated from reference gene primer amplification, were obtained. Data came from immunoSEQ multiplex PCR; TCRdb stores just in-frame clones and leaves some out. V and J calls and clone size come straight from that table; D and trimming were deduced from the DNA. Seen here are 140,000 or so clones, roughly 88% observed once, and the top ten hold over 1.5%. CDR3 length: 19 residues. J gave up 1 base and V 0 bases, and 8 bases lay outside the gene matches. CDR1 and CDR2 from the germline V gene are SGDLS and YYNGEE. This clonotype originated in an older man with acute or convalescent COVID-19. Sequencing used peripheral blood. V is TRBV9 and J is TRBJ2-6; 9 bases map to TRBD1. The CDR3 loop is CASSVAPGQGFSGANVLTF. The CDR3 coding sequence is TGTGCCAGCAGCGTAGCCCCGGGACAGGGCTTTTCTGGGGCCAACGTCCTGACTTTC.